Sequencing of this T cell receptor beta chain was carried out in a study of blood T cell repertoires in COVID-19 (dated by TCRdb to 2018 to 2021). About the investigation overall: Collaborator samples came from the United States, Italy and Spain and covered acute and convalescent phases of COVID-19. The dataset comprised deeply sampled blood TCRbeta repertoires from subjects exposed to, actively infected with, or recovered from COVID-19. The repertoires were released in a freely available public database intended as a resource for research on the immune response to SARS-CoV-2. The prospective study material was composed of cDNA or gDNA derived from T cells, B-cell-depleted T cells, or PBMCs. The samples were drawn from the first 160 participants of the ongoing ImmuneRACE study and from 1,200 or so subjects provided by 6 global collaborators. The sample metadata nearly always contained a de-identified subject ID, COVID-19 status, age in years and sex. Where available, HLA class I and class II types were obtained from metadata supplied by the sample provider rather than from assay-based typing. Overall study results and their limits: The amount of clinical and demographic metadata varied by source and participant and was provided uncurated.

Enrolling through a virtual design, the prospective study's participants ranged in age from roughly 18 to 95 years and lived across roughly 24 United States geographic areas. In the prospective study, participants were assigned to cohorts based on the clinical history participants reported in a screening survey and a study questionnaire. Recovered participants in ImmuneRACE Cohort 3 were defined by two consecutive negative NP/OP PCR tests, clearance by a healthcare professional, or resolution of symptoms. Each participant in the prospective study had whole blood, serum and a nasopharyngeal or oropharyngeal swab collected by mobile phlebotomists. Over a roughly 2-month period, participants in the prospective study had the option of providing additional blood draws and questionnaires. Before DNA extraction, blood samples from the prospective study were shipped at room temperature or frozen. As for this clone: Its antigen remains undetermined. Base qualities are not recorded, but no much larger clone differs from it by a single base.

The V end gives up 2 bases and the J end 0 bases, leaving 6 bases in the junction not matched to a gene. The CDR3 has 18 amino acids, counting the end cysteine and phenylalanine. Solely the CDR3 DNA is kept, with 54 bases framed from the first base. CDR1 and CDR2 (MGHRA, YSYEKL) derive from the germline V gene. TCRbeta CDR3 regions were amplified from genomic DNA by means of the immunoSEQ Assay, a bias-controlled multiplex PCR. Processing in the source paper ran as follows. The number of nucleated cells in each sample was estimated by amplification of reference gene primers within the assay. To quantify the absolute abundance of each unique TCRbeta CDR3 rearrangement, sequence reads were collapsed and filtered. For each sample, productive Simpson clonality was calculated as the square root of Simpson's diversity index across productive rearrangements. TCRdb limited this immuneACCESS table to in-frame rearrangements with V and J called. A share of clones is missing; checked studies link under half to unresolved V genes, and the rest is unexplained. V, J and clone size reflect that table, while D and trimming were determined from the DNA. This sample has hundreds of thousands of clones in its table, and roughly nine tenths of those were observed once. About 2.2% of the sample lies in the top ten.

This TCR derives from a woman aged 18-29 years who had recovered from COVID-19. The sequenced sample was PBMCs or T cells enriched from blood (not recorded which). In this chain, TRBV4-1 is recombined with TRBJ2-2; TRBD1 lines up with 10 middle nucleotides. The CDR3 protein: CASSQSWGTGANTGELFF. The sequenced DNA is TGCGCCAGCAGCCAATCCTGGGGGACAGGGGCGAACACCGGGGAGCTGTTTTTT.